This T cell receptor (beta chain) was recorded in a study of blood T cell repertoires in COVID-19 (TCRdb year 2020). About the study as a whole: Samples from collaborators originated in the United States, Italy and Spain and spanned both the acute and convalescent phases of COVID-19. Subjects who had been exposed to COVID-19, were actively infected with it, or had recovered from it provided the deeply sampled blood TCRbeta repertoires that made up the dataset. The sample metadata nearly always contained a de-identified subject ID, COVID-19 status, age in years and sex. The prospective study material was composed of cDNA or gDNA derived from T cells, B-cell-depleted T cells, or PBMCs. The samples were drawn from two sources: the first 160 participants of the ongoing ImmuneRACE study, and 1,000 to 1,500 subjects contributed by 6 global collaborators. The repertoires were released in a freely available public database intended as a resource for research on the immune response to SARS-CoV-2. Where HLA class I and class II types were available, the types were taken from metadata supplied by the sample provider, not from assay-based typing. General study outcomes and caveats: How much clinical and demographic metadata was included differed by source and by participant, and the metadata was provided uncurated.

TCRbeta CDR3 regions were amplified from genomic DNA using the immunoSEQ Assay, a bias-controlled multiplex PCR. Turning to the authors' computational methods: The number of nucleated cells in each sample was estimated by amplification of reference gene primers within the assay. To quantify the absolute abundance of each unique TCRbeta CDR3 rearrangement, sequence reads were collapsed and filtered. For each sample, productive Simpson clonality was calculated by taking the square root of Simpson's diversity index across productive rearrangements. As stored in TCRdb, this immuneACCESS dataset retains in-frame rearrangements with V and J assigned. A fraction of the clones does not appear; measured against another copy, unresolved V genes explain less than half of the discrepancy, and the remainder lacks a known reason. D and trimming were read from the DNA, whereas the V and J calls and clone size are those reported in that table. The sample yields 50,000 to 60,000 clones; around 90% were counted once. The ten largest clones take up around 3.4% of the sample.

Comment on this clone: Its antigen remains unidentified. No base qualities exist here, and no much larger clone lies one base off it.

In Seattle, one collaborating source enrolled patients while the infection was active and tracked those patients longitudinally over the course of disease. The collaborating institutions used their own protocols to collect whole blood in K2EDTA tubes. For TCRbeta analysis, collaborators shipped samples in one of three forms: frozen whole blood, isolated PBMCs, or DNA extracted from either of those sample types. According to the germline V gene, CDR1 reads SGHVS and CDR2 reads FQNEAQ. Measured from the cysteine to the phenylalanine, the CDR3 is 15 residues long. This entry keeps only the CDR3 DNA: 45 bases, framed from base 1. Relative to germline, V is missing 1 base and J is missing 9 bases, with 4 bases of the junction outside any gene match.

Here the chain combines TRBV7-8 and TRBJ2-1, with 12 junctional bases fitting TRBD2. The origin of this receptor is a middle-aged man with COVID-19, enrolled during active disease. Sequenced input: peripheral blood. At the DNA level, the sequence is TGTGCCAGCAGCTTAGGGCTAGCGGGAGGGTTTGAGCAGTTCTTC. Its amino acids are CASSLGLAGGFEQFF. With the rest looked up from the reference TRBV7-8 and TRBJ2-1 genes rather than sequenced, the full variable domain is GAGVSQSPRYKVAKRGQDVALRCDPISGHVSLFWYQQALGQGPEFLTYFQNEAQLDKSGLPSDRFFAERPEGSVSTLKIQRTQQEDSAVYLCASSLGLAGGFEQFFGPGTRLTVL.